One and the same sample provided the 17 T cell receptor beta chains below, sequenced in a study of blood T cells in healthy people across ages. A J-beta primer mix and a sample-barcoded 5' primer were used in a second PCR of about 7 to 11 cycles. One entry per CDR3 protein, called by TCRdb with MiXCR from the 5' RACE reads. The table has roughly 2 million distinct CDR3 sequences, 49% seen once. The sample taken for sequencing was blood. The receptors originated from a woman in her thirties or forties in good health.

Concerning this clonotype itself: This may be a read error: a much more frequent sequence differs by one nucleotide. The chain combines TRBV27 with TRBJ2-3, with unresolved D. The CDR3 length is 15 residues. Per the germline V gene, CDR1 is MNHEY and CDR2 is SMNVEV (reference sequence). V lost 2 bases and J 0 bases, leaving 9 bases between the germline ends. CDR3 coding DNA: TGTGCCAGCAGTTTACTAGGGTGGAGCACAGATACGCAGTATTTT. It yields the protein CASSLLGWSTDTQYF.

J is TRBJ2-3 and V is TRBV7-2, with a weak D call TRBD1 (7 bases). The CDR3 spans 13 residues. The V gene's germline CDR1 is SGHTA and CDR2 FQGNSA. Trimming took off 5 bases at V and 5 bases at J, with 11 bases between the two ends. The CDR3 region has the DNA TGTGCCAGCAGCCGGCAGGGGGGAGATACGCAGTATTTT. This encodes CASSRQGGDTQYF.

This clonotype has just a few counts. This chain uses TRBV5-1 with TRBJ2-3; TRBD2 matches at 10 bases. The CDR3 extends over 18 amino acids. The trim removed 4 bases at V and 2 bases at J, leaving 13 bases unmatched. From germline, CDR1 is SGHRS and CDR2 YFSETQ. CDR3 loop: CASSPPGLAIQTTDTQYF. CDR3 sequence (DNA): TGCGCCAGCAGCCCACCGGGACTAGCGATACAAACCACAGATACGCAGTATTTT.

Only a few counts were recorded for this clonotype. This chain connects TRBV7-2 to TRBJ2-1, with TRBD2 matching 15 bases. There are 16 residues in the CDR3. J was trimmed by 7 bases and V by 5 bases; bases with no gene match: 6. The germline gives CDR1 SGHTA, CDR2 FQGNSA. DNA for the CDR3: TGTGCCAGCAGCCCACCCGGACTAGCGGGGGGGAATGAGCAGTTCTTC. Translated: CASSPPGLAGGNEQFF.

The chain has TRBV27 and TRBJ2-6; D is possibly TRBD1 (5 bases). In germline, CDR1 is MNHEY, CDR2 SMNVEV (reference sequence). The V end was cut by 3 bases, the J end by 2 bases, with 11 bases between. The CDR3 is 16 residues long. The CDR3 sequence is CASSFLRVAGANVLTF. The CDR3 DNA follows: TGTGCCAGCAGTTTTCTCAGGGTTGCTGGGGCCAACGTCCTGACTTTC.

CDR3 amino acids: CASSQTSATYNEQFF. DNA for the CDR3: TGCGCCAGCAGCCAAACTAGCGCGACCTACAATGAGCAGTTCTTC. The rearrangement uses TRBV4-3 and TRBJ2-1; 7 nucleotides match TRBD2. The germline V gene has CDR1 LGHNA and CDR2 YSLEER. The CDR3 sequence is 15 residues long. Germline trimming cut 2 bases from V and 2 bases from J; bases unmatched to any gene: 3.

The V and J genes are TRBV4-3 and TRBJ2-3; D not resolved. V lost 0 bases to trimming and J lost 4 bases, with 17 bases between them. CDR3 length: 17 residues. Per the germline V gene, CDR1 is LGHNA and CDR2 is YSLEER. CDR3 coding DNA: TGCGCCAGCAGCCAAGAGTGGCAGCCTACCGGCGCAGATACGCAGTATTTT. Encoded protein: CASSQEWQPTGADTQYF.

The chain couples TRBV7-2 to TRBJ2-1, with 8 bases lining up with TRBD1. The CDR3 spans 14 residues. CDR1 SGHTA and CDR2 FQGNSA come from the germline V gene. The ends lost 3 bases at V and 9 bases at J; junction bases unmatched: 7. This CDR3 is CASSFRQGSTEQFF. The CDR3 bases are TGTGCCAGCAGCTTCAGACAGGGGAGCACTGAGCAGTTCTTC.

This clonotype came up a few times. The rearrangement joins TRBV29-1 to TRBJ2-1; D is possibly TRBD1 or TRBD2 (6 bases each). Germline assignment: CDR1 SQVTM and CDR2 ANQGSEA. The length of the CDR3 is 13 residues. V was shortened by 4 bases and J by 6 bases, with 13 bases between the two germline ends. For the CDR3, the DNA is TGCAGCGTTGTACGGGGGCCTGCCAATGAGCAGTTCTTC. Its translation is CSVVRGPANEQFF.

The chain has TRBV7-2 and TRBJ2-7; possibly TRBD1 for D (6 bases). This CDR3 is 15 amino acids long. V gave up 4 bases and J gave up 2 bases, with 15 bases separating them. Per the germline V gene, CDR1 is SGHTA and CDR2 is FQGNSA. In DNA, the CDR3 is TGTGCCAGCAGCTCCCCCGACAGGACCACCTACGAGCAGTACTTC. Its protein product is CASSSPDRTTYEQYF.

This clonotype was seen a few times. The CDR3 DNA sequence: TGTGCCAGCAGTTACTCCGGACGGAACAATTCACCCCTCCACTTT. Translating it yields CASSYSGRNNSPLHF. The chain is built from TRBV6-5 and TRBJ1-6; unclear D gene. Trimming shortened V by 0 bases and J by 7 bases, and 10 bases separated the two germline ends. This CDR3 is 15 amino acids long. Germline CDR1 reads MNHEY; CDR2 reads SVGAGI.

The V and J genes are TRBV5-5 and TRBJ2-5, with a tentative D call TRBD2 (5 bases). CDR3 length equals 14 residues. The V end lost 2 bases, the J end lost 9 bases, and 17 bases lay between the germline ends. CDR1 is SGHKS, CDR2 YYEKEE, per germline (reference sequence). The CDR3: CASSFKGAEAAQYF. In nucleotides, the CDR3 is TGTGCCAGCAGCTTTAAGGGCGCGGAGGCGGCCCAGTACTTC.

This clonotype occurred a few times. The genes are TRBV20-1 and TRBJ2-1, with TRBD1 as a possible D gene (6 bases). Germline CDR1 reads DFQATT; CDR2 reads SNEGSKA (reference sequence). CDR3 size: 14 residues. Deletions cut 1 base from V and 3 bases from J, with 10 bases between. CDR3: CSARVATGYNEQFF. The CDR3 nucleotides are TGCAGTGCTAGAGTTGCGACAGGCTACAATGAGCAGTTCTTC.

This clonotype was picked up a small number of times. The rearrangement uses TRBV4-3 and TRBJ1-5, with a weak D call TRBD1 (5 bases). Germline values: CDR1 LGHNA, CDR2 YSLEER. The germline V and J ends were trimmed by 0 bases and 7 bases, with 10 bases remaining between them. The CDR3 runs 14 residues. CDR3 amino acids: CASSQEGHTQPQHF. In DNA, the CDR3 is TGCGCCAGCAGCCAAGAAGGACATACACAGCCCCAGCATTTT.

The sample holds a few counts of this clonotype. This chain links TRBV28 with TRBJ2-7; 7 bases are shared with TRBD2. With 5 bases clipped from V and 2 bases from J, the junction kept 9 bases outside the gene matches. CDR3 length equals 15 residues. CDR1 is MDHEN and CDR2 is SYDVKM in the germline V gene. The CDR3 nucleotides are TGTGCCAGCAGTCCCCAGCCTAGCGGTCCCTACGAGCAGTACTTC. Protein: CASSPQPSGPYEQYF.

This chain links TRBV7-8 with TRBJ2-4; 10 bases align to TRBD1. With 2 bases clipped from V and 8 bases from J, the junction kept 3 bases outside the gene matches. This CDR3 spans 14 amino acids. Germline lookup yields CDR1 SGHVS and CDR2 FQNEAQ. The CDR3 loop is CASSLFDRGHIQYF. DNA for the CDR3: TGTGCCAGCAGCTTATTCGACAGGGGGCACATTCAGTACTTC.

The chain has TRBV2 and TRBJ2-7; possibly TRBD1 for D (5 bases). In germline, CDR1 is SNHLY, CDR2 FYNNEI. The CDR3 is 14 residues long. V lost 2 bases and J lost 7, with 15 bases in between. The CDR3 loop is CASSETRVAGEQYF. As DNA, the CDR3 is TGTGCCAGCAGTGAAACCAGGGTAGCTGGTGAGCAGTACTTC.